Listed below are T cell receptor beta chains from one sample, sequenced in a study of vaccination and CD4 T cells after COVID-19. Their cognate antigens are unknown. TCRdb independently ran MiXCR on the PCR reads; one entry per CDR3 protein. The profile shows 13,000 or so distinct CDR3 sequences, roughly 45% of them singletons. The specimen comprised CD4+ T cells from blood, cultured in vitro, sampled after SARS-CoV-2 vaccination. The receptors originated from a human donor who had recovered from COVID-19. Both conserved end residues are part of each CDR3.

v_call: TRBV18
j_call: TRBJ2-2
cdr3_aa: CASSPPTGVGTGELFF

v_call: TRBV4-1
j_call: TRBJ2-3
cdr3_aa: CASSPRPAGDSGTQYF

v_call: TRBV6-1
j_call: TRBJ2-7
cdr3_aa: CASIPRSSYEQYF

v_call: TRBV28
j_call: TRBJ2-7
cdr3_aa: CASSFDRLRGRYEQYF

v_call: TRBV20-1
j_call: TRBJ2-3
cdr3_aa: CSATAPVADTQYF

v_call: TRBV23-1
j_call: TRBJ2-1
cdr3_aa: CASSQRTESQGNNEQFF

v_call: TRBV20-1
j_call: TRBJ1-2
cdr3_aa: CSARGKRNRTTNYGYTF

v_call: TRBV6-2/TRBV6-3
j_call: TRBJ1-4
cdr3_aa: CASSTRDATNEKLFF

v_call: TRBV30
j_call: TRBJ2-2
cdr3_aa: CAGGPDGGGYTGELFF

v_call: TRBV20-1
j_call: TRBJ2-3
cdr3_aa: CSARTSGNTDTQYF

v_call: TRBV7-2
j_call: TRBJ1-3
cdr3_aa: CASSLGQHSGNTIYF

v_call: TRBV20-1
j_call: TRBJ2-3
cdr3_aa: CSAPGEADTQYF

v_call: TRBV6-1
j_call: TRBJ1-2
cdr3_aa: CASTEIRDYGYTF

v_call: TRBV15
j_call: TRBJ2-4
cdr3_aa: CATSQSPEVSTGHAKNIQYF

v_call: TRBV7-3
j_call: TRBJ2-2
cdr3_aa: CASSSTVNTGELFF

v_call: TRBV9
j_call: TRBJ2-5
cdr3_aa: CASSVGQYQETQYF

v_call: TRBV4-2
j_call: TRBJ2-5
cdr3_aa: CASSPKRERQETQYF

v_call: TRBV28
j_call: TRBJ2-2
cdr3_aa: CASSLLGGVNTGELFF

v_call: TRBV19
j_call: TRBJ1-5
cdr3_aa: CASSIGDRGGSQPQHF

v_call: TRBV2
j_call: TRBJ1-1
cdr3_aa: CASSERQGDTEAFF

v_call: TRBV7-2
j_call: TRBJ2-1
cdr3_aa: CASSFAGAYNEQFF

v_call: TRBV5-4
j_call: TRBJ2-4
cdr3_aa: CASSGGGYNKNIQYF

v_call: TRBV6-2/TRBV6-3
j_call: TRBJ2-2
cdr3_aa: CASSSWAGANTGELFF

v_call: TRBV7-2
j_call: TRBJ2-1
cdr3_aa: CASSGGTAYNEQFF

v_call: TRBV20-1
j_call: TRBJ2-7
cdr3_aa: CSARDSGTTRDYEQYF

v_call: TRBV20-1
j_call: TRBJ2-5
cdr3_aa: CSASITQETQYF

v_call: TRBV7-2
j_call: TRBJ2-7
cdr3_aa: CASSLAQGPRGSEQYF

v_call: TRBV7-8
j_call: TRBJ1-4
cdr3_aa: CASSKDRGGEKLFF